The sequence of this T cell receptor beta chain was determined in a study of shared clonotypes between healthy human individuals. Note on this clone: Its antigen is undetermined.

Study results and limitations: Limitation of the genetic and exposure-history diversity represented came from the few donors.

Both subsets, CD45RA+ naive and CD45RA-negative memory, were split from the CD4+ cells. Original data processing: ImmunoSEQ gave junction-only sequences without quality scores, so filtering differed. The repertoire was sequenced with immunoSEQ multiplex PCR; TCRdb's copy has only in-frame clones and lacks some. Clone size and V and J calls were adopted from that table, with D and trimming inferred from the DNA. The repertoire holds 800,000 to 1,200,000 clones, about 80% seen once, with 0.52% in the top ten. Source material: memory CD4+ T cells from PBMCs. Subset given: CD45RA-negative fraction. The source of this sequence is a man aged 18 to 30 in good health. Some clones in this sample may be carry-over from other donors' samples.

The CDR3 spells CASSLRGANGYGYTF. The CDR3 bases are TGTGCCAGCAGTTTGCGGGGGGCCAATGGTTATGGCTACACCTTC. The J gene is TRBJ1-2, the V gene TRBV27; D might be TRBD1 (6 bases). The CDR3 extends over 15 amino acids. The germline CDR1 and CDR2 sequences are MNHEY and SMNVEV (reference sequence). V lost 3 bases, J lost 5 bases, and 16 bases lay in between.